This TCR beta chain was found in a study of blood T cell repertoires in COVID-19. Two consecutive negative NP/OP PCR tests, clearance, or resolved symptoms defined Cohort 3 recovery. The method was immunoSEQ multiplex PCR; TCRdb's version includes in-frame clones alone and lacks a portion of them. This sample has under 300,000 clones, with about 88% found just once. The trim removed 4 bases at V and 10 bases at J, leaving 13 bases unmatched. This CDR3 is 14 amino acids long. Germline CDR1 and CDR2: SQVTM and ANQGSEA. The sample comprised PBMCs or T cells enriched from blood (not recorded which). This receptor was taken from a woman aged 50 to 60 who had recovered from COVID-19. This chain connects TRBV29-1 to TRBJ2-1, with 7 nucleotides matching TRBD2. The CDR3 loop reads CSVARGSSYEEQFF. The CDR3 region has the DNA TGCAGCGTTGCTCGCGGGAGCTCCTACGAGGAGCAGTTCTTC.